The 14 T cell receptor beta chains below all came from one sample that was sequenced in a study of Ad26.COV2.S vaccination and SARS-CoV-2 variants. Treatment here: some 20 received Ad26.COV2.S at low or high dose, single or two shots; about 5 received placebo; per-sample allocation not given. Day 63 following the first vaccine or placebo injection was when the samples were taken. Only in-frame clones appear in the TCRdb table, and some are missing; sequencing was by immunoSEQ multiplex PCR. The profile shows under 400,000 clones, over 75% of them singletons. Sequenced here: peripheral blood, sampled in a trial of Ad26.COV2.S vaccine versus placebo. The source of these receptors is a person between 18 and 59 years old who received the Ad26.COV2.S COVID-19 vaccine or a placebo.

V usage is TRBV4-1 and J usage is TRBJ2-2; D is unresolved. Trimming removed 4 bases at V and 5 bases at J, with 11 bases between. The CDR3 is 14 residues long. Germline loops: CDR1 MGHRA, CDR2 YSYEKL. CDR3 protein: CASSRQALTGELFF. The CDR3 DNA is TGCGCCAGCAGCCGTCAGGCCTTGACCGGGGAGCTGTTTTTT.

The J gene is TRBJ2-2, the V gene TRBV6-4, with 13 bases aligning to TRBD2. Germline V gene data show CDR1 as MRHNA and CDR2 as SNTAGT. V was pared by 6 bases and J by 6 bases, with 10 bases of the junction left unmatched. The CDR3 consists of 17 residues. This CDR3 is CASRPLAGGPRAGELFF. Written as DNA, the CDR3 is TGTGCCAGCAGGCCACTAGCGGGGGGGCCGCGTGCCGGGGAGCTGTTTTTT.

J is TRBJ1-1 and V is TRBV4-2; D is possibly TRBD1 (5 bases). Trimming took 1 base from V and 12 from J, leaving 12 bases between them. The CDR3 covers 12 residues. Germline V gene sequence: CDR1 LGHNA, CDR2 YNFKEQ. The CDR3: CASSQGAGISFF. As DNA, the CDR3 is TGTGCCAGCAGCCAAGGGGCAGGGATTTCTTTCTTT.

The chain recombines TRBV12-5 with TRBJ1-1; D might be TRBD1 (6 bases). The CDR3 contains 13 residues. The ends were cut back, 5 bases at V and 4 bases at J, with 11 bases in the middle. CDR1 LGHNT and CDR2 FRNRAP come from the germline V gene. For the CDR3, the DNA is TGTGCTAGTGGTATAGCAGGGGTCACTGAAGCTTTCTTT. Translated, it gives CASGIAGVTEAFF. Based on the CDR3 plus reference TRBV12-5 and TRBJ1-1, the full variable domain is DARVTQTPRHKVTEMGQEVTMRCQPILGHNTVFWYRQTMMQGLELLAYFRNRAPLDDSGMPKDRFSAEMPDATLATLKIQPSEPRDSAVYFCASGIAGVTEAFFGQGTRLTVV.

The chain recombines TRBV6-5 with TRBJ1-2, with 9 bases lining up with TRBD1. This CDR3 contains 16 residues. Per the germline V gene, CDR1 is MNHEY and CDR2 is SVGAGI. The junction had 7 bases not matched to a gene; V was cut back by 4 bases and J by 1 base. In DNA form, the CDR3 reads TGTGCCAGCAGTTCGCAAACGGGACAGGGTAACTATGGCTACACCTTC. It is translated as CASSSQTGQGNYGYTF.

As to this clone: Other DNA sequences in the same sample also yield this CDR3. This chain joins TRBV18 and TRBJ2-7, with D hard to call. The CDR3 consists of 12 residues. Germline V gives CDR1 KGHSH, CDR2 LQKENI. V was pared by 2 bases and J by 1 base, with 3 bases between. CDR3 residues: CASSPDSYEQYF. Here the CDR3 DNA reads TGTGCCAGCTCACCAGATTCCTACGAGCAGTACTTC.

The CDR3 region has the DNA TGTGCCAGCAGCTTAGTCAGGGGGAACACAGATACGCAGTATTTT. It specifies CASSLVRGNTDTQYF. V usage is TRBV7-9 and J usage is TRBJ2-3; 7 positions agree with TRBD1. The V gene's germline CDR1 is SEHNR and CDR2 FQNEAQ (reference sequence). The CDR3 contains 15 residues. Trimming cost V 1 base and J 2 bases; bases outside gene matches: 3.

V usage is TRBV4-2 and J usage is TRBJ2-7; D remains ambiguous. The germline V gene encodes CDR1 LGHNA and CDR2 YNFKEQ. The CDR3 runs to 15 residues. V lost 0 bases and J lost 7, with 16 bases in between. The CDR3 spells CASSQDPRIGREQYF. The CDR3 nucleotides are TGTGCCAGCAGCCAAGACCCTAGGATCGGTCGGGAGCAGTACTTC.

The rearrangement links TRBV5-1 to TRBJ2-3, with no clear D. CDR1 and CDR2 from the germline V gene are SGHRS and YFSETQ. The CDR3 length is 15 residues. The V gene lost 2 bases and the J gene lost 2 bases, with 12 bases spanning the gap. The CDR3 sequence is CASSFKGSSTDTQYF. CDR3 DNA: TGCGCCAGCAGCTTTAAAGGGTCCTCCACAGATACGCAGTATTTT. The whole variable domain, remainder taken from reference TRBV5-1 and TRBJ2-3, is KAGVTQTPRYLIKTRGQQVTLSCSPISGHRSVSWYQQTPGQGLQFLFEYFSETQRNKGNFPGRFSGRQFSNSRSEMNVSTLELGDSALYLCASSFKGSSTDTQYFGPGTRLTVL.

As concerns this clone: Other DNA sequences in the same sample also yield this CDR3. The chain recombines TRBV19 with TRBJ1-1; D ambiguous. The CDR3 is made up of 13 amino acids. V lost 4 bases and J 0 bases, leaving 6 bases between the germline ends. Per germline, CDR1 LNHDA and CDR2 SQIVND (reference sequence). CDR3 sequence: CASSTTVNTEAFF. CDR3 DNA: TGTGCCAGTAGTACGACTGTGAACACTGAAGCTTTCTTT.

This clone was counted between two and nine times. The chain has TRBV7-2 and TRBJ2-3; 9 bases fit TRBD2. Trimming took 7 bases from V and 6 from J; bases not matched to a gene: 17. Per the germline V gene, CDR1 is SGHTA and CDR2 is FQGNSA. There are 17 residues in the CDR3. The CDR3 region has the DNA TGTGCCAGCACTCAGGCTCCGCGGGGGGGAGTACGGGATACGCAGTATTTT. Encoded protein: CASTQAPRGGVRDTQYF.

The chain links TRBV9 to TRBJ2-6, with TRBD2 matching 7 bases. Germline V gene lookup returns CDR1 SGDLS and CDR2 YYNGEE. This CDR3 is built from 17 residues. V shed 0 bases, J shed 3 bases, and the junction held 6 bases outside the gene matches. The CDR3 is CASSVVGGGFGANVLTF. The CDR3 region has the DNA TGTGCCAGCAGCGTAGTGGGGGGAGGGTTTGGGGCCAACGTCCTGACTTTC.

This clone was found a few times. The rearrangement joins TRBV29-1 to TRBJ2-2; no clear D. V was cut by 6 bases and J by 6 bases, with 14 bases left in between. The CDR3 totals 13 residues. The germline V gene has CDR1 SQVTM and CDR2 ANQGSEA. CDR3 DNA sequence: TGCAGCGTGCCGGGTCTGGTCGCCGGGGAGCTGTTTTTT. This sequence encodes CSVPGLVAGELFF.

This chain connects TRBV4-3 to TRBJ2-3, with D possibly TRBD2 on 5 matching bases. V was trimmed by 0 bases and J by 2 bases, leaving 9 bases between them. The CDR3 length is 15 residues. The germline V gene encodes CDR1 LGHNA and CDR2 YSLEER. The DNA for the CDR3 is TGCGCCAGCAGCCAAGATAGTCTAGCCACAGATACGCAGTATTTT. This encodes CASSQDSLATDTQYF.